The 2 T cell receptor beta chains presented below share a single source sample, sequenced in a study of PD-1 blockade in mismatch repair-deficient tumors listed by TCRdb under 2017. The library was generated by the immunoSEQ multiplex PCR assay. TCRdb re-hosts the immuneACCESS table, in-frame sequences only. Its copies lack some clones; in the studies checked, an unresolved V gene accounts for under half of them, and the cause for the rest is not known. This sample has some 85,000 clones in its table, and 65% to 85% of those were observed once. 5% to 6.5% of the sample comes from the top ten. Sequencing was performed on peripheral blood, taken 44 weeks after starting pembrolizumab. The receptors shown here come from an adult with mismatch repair-deficient cancer.

DNA for the CDR3: TGTGCCAGCAGCGGGGGCCGGAGTACTGAAGCTTTCTTT. This gives the protein CASSGGRSTEAFF. The chain employs TRBV5-6 and TRBJ1-1; maybe TRBD1 (6 bases). CDR3 length: 13 amino acids. Trimming took off 4 bases at V and 5 bases at J, with 12 bases between the two ends. Germline assignment: CDR1 SGHDT and CDR2 YYEEEE.

The J gene is TRBJ2-5, the V gene TRBV6-5, with D tentatively TRBD2 (5 bases). CDR3 length equals 14 residues. Deletions cut 0 bases from V and 5 bases from J, with 10 bases between. CDR1 and CDR2 from the germline V gene are MNHEY and SVGAGI. CDR3 nucleotides: TGTGCCAGCAGTTACTCCCCCAGAGGGGAGACCCAGTACTTC. Translating gives CASSYSPRGETQYF.